The rows below give T cell receptor beta chains drawn from one sample of a study of T-cell memory formation after mild COVID-19. TCRdb re-called the 5' RACE reads with MiXCR, one entry per CDR3 protein. The sample includes 550,000 to 700,000 distinct CDR3 sequences, around a sixth of them seen just once. The sample consisted of PBMCs or a T cell subset sorted from them (not recorded which). All receptors derive from an adult woman who had mild COVID-19 (a few samples of this study predate the infection). Cell type and time point are not known. Both conserved end residues are part of each CDR3. The D gene is left open where the match is weak. Only part of the rows carry a size: once, few, many, or a class if the clone is expanded.

.	TRBD1	TRBV12-3/TRBV12-4	15	TRBJ2-7	CASSFAGGRDYEQYF	TGTGCCAGCAGTTTTGCAGGGGGACGGGACTACGAGCAGTACTTC
.	TRBD2	TRBV18	19	TRBJ2-1	CASSPLPGLAGGQLNEQFF	TGTGCCAGCTCACCCCTCCCGGGACTAGCGGGAGGTCAACTGAATGAGCAGTTCTTC
few	.	TRBV7-2	16	TRBJ2-1	CASSLVAGPRGNEQFF	TGTGCCAGCAGCTTAGTGGCAGGCCCCCGGGGCAATGAGCAGTTCTTC
.	.	TRBV7-2	16	TRBJ2-1	CASSFTFDPSRNEQFF	TGTGCCAGCAGCTTCACCTTCGATCCCAGCCGCAATGAGCAGTTCTTC
.	.	TRBV7-9	12	TRBJ1-5	CASSLADKPQHF	TGTGCCAGCAGCTTAGCGGATAAGCCCCAGCATTTT
few	TRBD1	TRBV7-6	14	TRBJ2-7	CASSASGQGFEQYF	TGTGCCAGCAGTGCCTCGGGACAGGGGTTCGAGCAGTACTTC
.	.	TRBV4-1	14	TRBJ2-1	CASSETQTYNEQFF	TGCGCCAGCAGCGAAACACAGACCTACAATGAGCAGTTCTTC
few	.	TRBV27	15	TRBJ1-5	CASSTSGTGNQPQHF	TGTGCCAGCAGTACATCCGGGACGGGCAATCAGCCCCAGCATTTT
few	.	TRBV29-1	13	TRBJ2-3	CSVGRVGADTQYF	TGCAGCGTTGGACGAGTAGGAGCAGATACGCAGTATTTT
few	.	TRBV27	13	TRBJ1-1	CATARGPNTEAFF	TGTGCCACCGCCAGGGGCCCGAACACTGAAGCTTTCTTT
few	TRBD1	TRBV10-3	14	TRBJ1-1	CAIRATGTGVEAFF	TGTGCCATCAGAGCTACCGGGACAGGTGTCGAAGCTTTCTTT
.	.	TRBV5-5	15	TRBJ2-1	CASSLAPTTNNEQFF	TGTGCCAGCAGCTTGGCCCCTACAACTAACAATGAGCAGTTCTTC
few	.	TRBV7-9	14	TRBJ2-1	CASSYARGYNEQFF	TGTGCCAGCAGCTACGCTAGGGGTTACAATGAGCAGTTCTTC
once	TRBD1	TRBV27	14	TRBJ1-2	CASRTGGANYGYTF	TGTGCCAGCAGGACAGGGGGCGCTAACTATGGCTACACCTTC
.	TRBD1	TRBV7-9	15	TRBJ2-7	CASSQGQGEIYEQYF	TGTGCCAGCAGCCAGGGACAGGGTGAGATCTACGAGCAGTACTTC
few	.	TRBV6-2/TRBV6-3	13	TRBJ2-7	CASSYEVAYEQYF	TGTGCCAGCAGTTACGAAGTGGCCTACGAGCAGTACTTC
.	.	TRBV7-2	13	TRBJ1-3	CASRRPEGNTIYF	TGTGCCAGCAGACGACCCGAGGGAAACACCATATATTTT
.	TRBD1	TRBV27	17	TRBJ1-4	CASSRDRGPAGYEKLFF	TGTGCCAGCAGCCGGGACAGGGGGCCCGCGGGGTATGAAAAACTGTTTTTT
many	.	TRBV7-9	13	TRBJ2-7	CASSLGQLYEQYF	TGTGCCAGCAGCTTAGGGCAACTCTACGAGCAGTACTTC
.	.	TRBV6-1	12	TRBJ1-2	CASSVDRYGYTF	TGTGCCAGCAGTGTCGACCGGTATGGCTACACCTTC
.	.	TRBV30	13	TRBJ2-5	CAWSFGNPETQYF	TGTGCCTGGAGCTTCGGGAACCCAGAGACCCAGTACTTC
few	.	TRBV4-1	17	TRBJ1-5	CASSQDDDSHSNQPQHF	TGCGCCAGCAGCCAAGATGATGACAGCCATAGCAATCAGCCCCAGCATTTT